The clone carrying this TCR beta chain was seen only once. Its antigen is not identified. The sort gate was single viable CD3+CD4+CD8-CD45RO+ cells for memory CD4+ T cells. The CDR3 extends over 13 amino acids. CDR1 SGHTA and CDR2 FQGTGA come from the germline V gene. Trimming stripped 0 bases from V and 8 bases from J, with 10 bases between. Profiled with immunoSEQ multiplex PCR; TCRdb holds only in-frame clones, not every one. Of around 60,000 clones in the sample, roughly four fifths were seen once. The data originate from a study of memory CD4+ T cells and cytomegalovirus serostatus. General study points: CMV serostatus prediction reached median AUC about 0.96, or 0.93 with US-trained model.

Sequenced input: memory CD4+ T cells from blood. The receptor was derived from an adult in good health and CMV-seronegative. V and J are TRBV7-3 and TRBJ1-1; D remains unclear. The CDR3 sequence: CASSLTSQTEAFF. CDR3 sequence (DNA): TGTGCCAGCAGCTTAACATCACAGACGGAAGCTTTCTTT.